This T cell receptor beta chain was identified during a study of shared clonotypes between healthy human individuals. Trimming stripped 6 bases from V and 2 bases from J, with 14 bases between. Germline assignment: CDR1 KGHSH and CDR2 LQKENI. The length of the CDR3 is 14 residues. The data were produced by immunoSEQ multiplex PCR, yet TCRdb's version contains in-frame clones alone and is incomplete. The repertoire holds over 2 million clones, 95% seen once, with more than 0.1% in the top ten. The chain is built from TRBV18 and TRBJ2-7; D not certain. Sequences were obtained from naive CD4+ T cells sorted from blood. This sample's subset: CD45RA+ positively selected. The receptor was isolated from a man between 18 and 29 years old in good health. The CDR3 coding sequence is TGTGCCAGCTCCACCGGGCGGATCACCTACGAGCAGTACTTC. It translates to CASSTGRITYEQYF.